What follows are 22 T cell receptor beta chains derived from one specimen sequenced in a study of T-cell memory formation after mild COVID-19. TCRdb re-derived calls from the 5' RACE reads in MiXCR, one entry per CDR3 protein. The sample records around 500,000 distinct CDR3 sequences, around a sixth being singletons. The sequenced material came from PBMCs or a T cell subset sorted from them (not recorded which). The receptors originated from an adult woman who had mild COVID-19 (a few samples of this study predate the infection). Cell type and time point are not known.

The chain carries TRBV5-1 and TRBJ2-3; D possibly corresponds to TRBD2 (6 bases). V lost 2 bases and J lost 2, with 15 bases in between. This CDR3 region has 16 residues. Germline loops: CDR1 SGHRS, CDR2 YFSETQ. The CDR3 reads CASSFALTRDTDTQYF. The CDR3 nucleotides are TGCGCCAGCAGCTTCGCCCTGACTAGGGACACAGATACGCAGTATTTT.

This clonotype was recorded only once. The J gene is TRBJ2-1, the V gene TRBV12-5, with D hard to call. The CDR3 extends over 11 amino acids. Germline V gene sequence: CDR1 LGHNT, CDR2 FRNRAP. The germline V and J ends were trimmed by 4 bases and 16 bases, with 14 bases remaining between them. CDR3 protein: CASGSDPMEFF. CDR3 sequence (DNA): TGTGCTAGTGGTTCCGACCCCATGGAATTCTTC. Drawing the rest from reference TRBV12-5 and TRBJ2-1, the complete variable domain is DARVTQTPRHKVTEMGQEVTMRCQPILGHNTVFWYRQTMMQGLELLAYFRNRAPLDDSGMPKDRFSAEMPDATLATLKIQPSEPRDSAVYFCASGSDPMEFFGPGTRLTVL.

The sample holds many counts of this clonotype. The chain recombines TRBV5-6 with TRBJ2-7; D possibly corresponds to TRBD1 (5 bases). Germline CDR1 SGHDT, CDR2 YYEEEE. The CDR3 length is 13 residues. Trimming left V 1 base short and J 7 bases short, with 12 bases between. CDR3 nucleotides: TGTGCCAGCAGCTTGCCCTGGACAAAGGAGCAGTACTTC. It codes for CASSLPWTKEQYF.

This clonotype occurred once. This chain links TRBV24-1 with TRBJ2-5; 7 bases line up with TRBD1. V gave up 4 bases and J gave up 1 base; unmatched junction bases: 5. This CDR3 spans 15 amino acids. Germline CDR1 and CDR2: KGHDR and SFDVKD. DNA of the CDR3: TGTGCCACCAGTGACGCTCGACAGGGCCAAGAGACCCAGTACTTC. This translates into CATSDARQGQETQYF.

A few counts support this clonotype. V and J are TRBV4-1 and TRBJ2-5; a weak D match, TRBD2 (5 bases). CDR1 is MGHRA, CDR2 YSYEKL, per germline. Trimming left V 4 bases short and J 3 bases short, with 21 bases between. The CDR3 contains 17 residues. CDR3 region: CASSLRILSGLKETQYF. For the CDR3, the DNA is TGCGCCAGCAGCCTAAGGATCCTCTCGGGGTTAAAAGAGACCCAGTACTTC.

This clonotype was seen more than once but under ten times. The chain joins TRBV4-1 to TRBJ2-3, with 11 bases aligning to TRBD2. Unmatched junction bases numbered 4, after V lost 1 base and J lost 1 base. The CDR3 loop spans 17 amino acids. Per germline, CDR1 MGHRA and CDR2 YSYEKL. CDR3 bases: TGCGCCAGCAGCCAAGGGATGACTAGCGGGGGCACAGATACGCAGTATTTT. This sequence encodes CASSQGMTSGGTDTQYF.

V usage is TRBV12-3 or TRBV12-4 and J usage is TRBJ2-3; 8 nucleotides match TRBD2. The CDR3 contains 15 residues. Trimming removed 5 bases from V and 6 bases from J; junction bases left unmatched: 10. The CDR3 protein is CASSVRTSQGDTQYF. In DNA form, the CDR3 reads TGTGCCAGCAGTGTCCGGACTAGCCAAGGGGATACGCAGTATTTT.

As concerns this clonotype: The junction departs from the called germline gene at one end, perhaps through a read error. The chain links TRBV7-7 to TRBJ2-2; TRBD1 might be the D (6 bases). The CDR3 covers 15 residues. Germline V gene lookup returns CDR1 SSHAT and CDR2 FNYEAQ (reference sequence). CDR3 sequence reads: CASSVTTGFAGELFF. The CDR3 DNA reads as TGTGCTAGCAGCGTGACAACAGGGTTTGCCGGGGAGCTGTTTTTT.

The rearrangement links TRBV24-1 to TRBJ1-2; D not resolved. The length of the CDR3 is 13 residues. Germline-derived CDR1 and CDR2 are KGHDR and SFDVKD. Between the trimmed V and J ends, which lost 3 bases and 4 bases, there was a span of 8 bases. CDR3 amino acids: CATSDRSFYGYTF. The DNA for the CDR3 is TGTGCCACCAGTGATCGGTCCTTCTATGGCTACACCTTC.

This clonotype was recorded at least ten times. The chain couples TRBV6-1 to TRBJ2-7; D gene unclear. V was cut by 6 bases and J by 4 bases, with 16 bases left in between. From germline, CDR1 is MNHNS and CDR2 SASEGT. CDR3 length: 14 amino acids. CDR3 amino acids: CASSYKIGVYEQYF. In DNA form, the CDR3 reads TGTGCCAGCAGCTACAAAATAGGAGTGTACGAGCAGTACTTC.

As regards this clonotype: The CDR3 ends on some other residue instead of the conserved phenylalanine or tryptophan, so this is likely a read error. This chain links TRBV27 with TRBJ2-5, with D perhaps TRBD1 or TRBD2 (6 bases each). Per germline, CDR1 MNHEY and CDR2 SMNVEV (reference sequence). The CDR3 runs to 17 residues. With 5 bases removed from V and 5 bases from J, the gap between germline ends came to 24 bases. The CDR3 DNA sequence: TGTGCCAGCAGTCCCACCCCGGGAAGAGGGGGGACGGAGACCCAGTACTGC. Translating gives CASSPTPGRGGTETQYC.

The table lists this clonotype with a few counts. The V and J genes are TRBV10-3 and TRBJ1-1; unclear D gene. Trimming cost V 6 bases and J 2 bases, with 7 bases left between them. The CDR3 spans 12 residues. The germline CDR1 and CDR2 sequences are ENHRY and SYGVKD. The CDR3: CAIRETNTEAFF. The CDR3 coding sequence is TGTGCCATCAGAGAGACCAACACTGAAGCTTTCTTT.

The gene calls are TRBV4-2 and TRBJ2-7; 9 nucleotides match TRBD1. From germline, CDR1 is LGHNA and CDR2 YNFKEQ. Trimming took 0 bases from V and 4 from J; bases not matched to a gene: 4. The CDR3 loop spans 15 amino acids. CDR3 amino acids: CASSQELDRGYEQYF. For the CDR3, the DNA is TGTGCCAGCAGCCAAGAATTGGACAGGGGTTACGAGCAGTACTTC.

J is TRBJ2-7 and V is TRBV6-1; the D gene is possibly TRBD2 (6 bases). The CDR3 covers 16 residues. V lost 3 bases to trimming and J lost 3 bases, with 18 bases between them. The germline V gene encodes CDR1 MNHNS and CDR2 SASEGT. CDR3 DNA: TGTGCCAGCAGTGAGTCAAGTAGCGGCATCAACTACGAGCAGTACTTC. This sequence encodes CASSESSSGINYEQYF.

A few counts support this clonotype. The chain uses TRBV20-1 and TRBJ2-7; the match to TRBD2 covers 9 bases. The germline gives CDR1 DFQATT, CDR2 SNEGSKA (reference sequence). The CDR3 totals 15 residues. V dropped 1 base and J dropped 3; count of bases not matched to a gene: 7. The DNA of the CDR3 is TGCAGTGCTAGAGTCAGGGCGGGGGGGCACTACGAGCAGTACTTC. Its translation is CSARVRAGGHYEQYF.

The chain employs TRBV5-1 and TRBJ2-7, with D perhaps TRBD1 (6 bases). The CDR3 is made up of 18 amino acids. Trimming shortened V by 0 bases and J by 6 bases, and 25 bases separated the two germline ends. Germline CDR1 reads SGHRS; CDR2 reads YFSETQ. CDR3 coding DNA: TGCGCCAGCAGCTTGGGGTCTGGGACAACGCGGTCCGCTTCCGAGCAGTACTTC. Its protein is CASSLGSGTTRSASEQYF.

The rearrangement links TRBV11-3 to TRBJ2-1; TRBD1 aligns across 7 bases. With 5 bases clipped from V and 2 bases from J, the junction kept 6 bases outside the gene matches. Germline V gene lookup returns CDR1 SGHNT and CDR2 YENEEA. The CDR3 is 15 residues long. CDR3 sequence reads: CASSPQGQTYNEQFF. For the CDR3, the DNA is TGTGCCAGCAGCCCCCAGGGACAGACCTACAATGAGCAGTTCTTC.

The chain couples TRBV30 to TRBJ1-1; D is uncertain. CDR3 length: 13 amino acids. The V end was cut by 3 bases, the J end by 7 bases, with 15 bases between. Germline lookup yields CDR1 GTSNPN and CDR2 SVGIG (reference sequence). The CDR3 reads CAWSRTGNHEAFF. CDR3 DNA sequence: TGTGCCTGGAGCCGGACGGGGAATCATGAAGCTTTCTTT.

This clonotype was detected only a few times. The chain carries TRBV19 and TRBJ2-3; D remains ambiguous. CDR3 size: 13 residues. Germline V gene lookup returns CDR1 LNHDA and CDR2 SQIVND (reference sequence). V gave up 6 bases and J gave up 6 bases, with 13 bases separating them. CDR3 DNA: TGTGCCAGTAGCCCGATAGTGGGGGATACGCAGTATTTT. This sequence encodes CASSPIVGDTQYF. The variable domain in full, completed from reference TRBV19 and TRBJ2-3, reads DGGITQSPKYLFRKEGQNVTLSCEQNLNHDAMYWYRQDPGQGLRLIYYSQIVNDFQKGDIAEGYSVSREKKESFPLTVTSAQKNPTAFYLCASSPIVGDTQYFGPGTRLTVL.

DNA for the CDR3: TGTGCCAGCAGTTGGGACAGGGTCAACACCGGGGAGCTGTTTTTT. Translation: CASSWDRVNTGELFF. V is TRBV28 and J is TRBJ2-2; 9 bases map to TRBD1. V dropped 4 bases and J dropped 2; count of bases not matched to a gene: 2. This CDR3 is 15 amino acids long. Germline values: CDR1 MDHEN, CDR2 SYDVKM. Full variable domain (missing parts from reference TRBV28 and TRBJ2-2): DVKVTQSSRYLVKRTGEKVFLECVQDMDHENMFWYRQDPGLGLRLIYFSYDVKMKEKGDIPEGYSVSREKKERFSLILESASTNQTSMYLCASSWDRVNTGELFFGEGSRLTVL.

V usage is TRBV5-1 and J usage is TRBJ2-7; 13 positions agree with TRBD2. Trimming removed 5 bases from V and 5 bases from J; junction bases left unmatched: 13. The CDR3 has 17 amino acids. Germline values: CDR1 SGHRS, CDR2 YFSETQ. The CDR3 DNA follows: TGCGCCAGCAGGCAACCGGGACTAGCGGGATCAAACAACGAGCAGTACTTC. It specifies CASRQPGLAGSNNEQYF.

The V and J genes are TRBV5-1 and TRBJ1-4; 7 nucleotides match TRBD1. The junction had 4 bases not matched to a gene; V was cut back by 4 bases and J by 4 bases. From germline, CDR1 is SGHRS and CDR2 YFSETQ. This CDR3 is 14 amino acids long. The CDR3 sequence: CASSRQGGNEKLFF. The CDR3 DNA reads TGCGCCAGCAGCCGACAGGGCGGTAATGAAAAACTGTTTTTT.